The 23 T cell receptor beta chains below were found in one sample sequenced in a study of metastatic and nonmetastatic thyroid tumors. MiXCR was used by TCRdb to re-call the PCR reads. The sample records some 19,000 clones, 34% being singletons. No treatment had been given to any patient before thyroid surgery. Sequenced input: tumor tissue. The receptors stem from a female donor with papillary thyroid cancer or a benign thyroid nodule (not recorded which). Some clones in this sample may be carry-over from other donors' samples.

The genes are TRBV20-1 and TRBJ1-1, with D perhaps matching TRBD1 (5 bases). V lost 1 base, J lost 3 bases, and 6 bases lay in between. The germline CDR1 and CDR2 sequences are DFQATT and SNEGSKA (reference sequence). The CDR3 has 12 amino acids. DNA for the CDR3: TGCAGTGCTAGAGCGGGGGACACTGAAGCTTTCTTT. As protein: CSARAGDTEAFF.

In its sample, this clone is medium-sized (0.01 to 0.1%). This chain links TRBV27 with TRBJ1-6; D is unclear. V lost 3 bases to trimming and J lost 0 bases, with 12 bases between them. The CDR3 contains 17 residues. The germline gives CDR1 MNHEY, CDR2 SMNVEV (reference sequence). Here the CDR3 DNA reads TGTGCCAGCAGTTTTTATTGGCGTGGCTCCTATAATTCACCCCTCCACTTT. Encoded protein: CASSFYWRGSYNSPLHF.

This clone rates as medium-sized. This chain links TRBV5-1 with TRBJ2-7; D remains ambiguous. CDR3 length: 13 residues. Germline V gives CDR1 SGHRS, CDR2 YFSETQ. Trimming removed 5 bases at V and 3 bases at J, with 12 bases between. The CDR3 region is CASRFEVNYEQYF. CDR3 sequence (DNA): TGCGCCAGCAGGTTCGAGGTCAACTACGAGCAGTACTTC.

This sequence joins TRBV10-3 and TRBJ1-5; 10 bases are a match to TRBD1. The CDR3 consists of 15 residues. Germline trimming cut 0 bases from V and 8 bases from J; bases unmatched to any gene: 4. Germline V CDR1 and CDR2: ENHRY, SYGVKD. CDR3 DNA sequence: TGTGCCATCAGTGAGTCGGGACAGGGGTGGGAGCCCCAGCATTTT. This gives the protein CAISESGQGWEPQHF.

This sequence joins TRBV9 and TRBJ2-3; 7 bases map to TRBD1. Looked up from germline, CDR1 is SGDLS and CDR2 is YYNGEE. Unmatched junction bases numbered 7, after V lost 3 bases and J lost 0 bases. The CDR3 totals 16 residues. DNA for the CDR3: TGTGCCAGCAGCGCCTACGGACAGGTTAGCACAGATACGCAGTATTTT. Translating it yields CASSAYGQVSTDTQYF.

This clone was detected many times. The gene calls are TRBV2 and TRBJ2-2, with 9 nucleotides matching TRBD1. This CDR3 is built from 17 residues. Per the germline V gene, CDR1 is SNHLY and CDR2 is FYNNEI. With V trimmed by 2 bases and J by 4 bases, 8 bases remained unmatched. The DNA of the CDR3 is TGTGCCAGCAGTGAATGGGCTGTGGGACAGGGCACCGGGGAGCTGTTTTTT. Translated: CASSEWAVGQGTGELFF. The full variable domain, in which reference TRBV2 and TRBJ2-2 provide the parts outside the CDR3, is EPEVTQTPSHQVTQMGQEVILRCVPISNHLYFYWYRQILGQKVEFLVSFYNNEISEKSEIFDDQFSVERPDGSNFTLKIRSTKLEDSAMYFCASSEWAVGQGTGELFFGEGSRLTVL.

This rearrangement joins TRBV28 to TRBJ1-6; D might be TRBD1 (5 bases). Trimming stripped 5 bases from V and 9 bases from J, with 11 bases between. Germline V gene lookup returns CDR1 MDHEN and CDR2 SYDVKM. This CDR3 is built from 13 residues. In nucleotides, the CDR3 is TGTGCCAGCAGTCGACCGGGGGGTTCACCCCTCCACTTT. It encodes CASSRPGGSPLHF.

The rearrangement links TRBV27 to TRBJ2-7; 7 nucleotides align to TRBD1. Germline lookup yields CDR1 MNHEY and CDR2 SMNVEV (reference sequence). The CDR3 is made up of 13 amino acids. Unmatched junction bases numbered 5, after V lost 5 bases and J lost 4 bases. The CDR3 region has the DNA TGTGCCAGCAGTAGAGGGGGCAAGTACGAGCAGTACTTC. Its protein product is CASSRGGKYEQYF.

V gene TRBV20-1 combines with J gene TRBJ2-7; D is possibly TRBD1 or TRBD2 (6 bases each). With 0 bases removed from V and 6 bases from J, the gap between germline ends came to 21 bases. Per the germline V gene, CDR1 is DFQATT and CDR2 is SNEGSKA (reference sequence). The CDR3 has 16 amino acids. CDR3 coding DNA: TGCAGTGCTAGAGAGGGGGGCACGGGAAGGCAGGGCGAGCAGTACTTC. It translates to CSAREGGTGRQGEQYF.

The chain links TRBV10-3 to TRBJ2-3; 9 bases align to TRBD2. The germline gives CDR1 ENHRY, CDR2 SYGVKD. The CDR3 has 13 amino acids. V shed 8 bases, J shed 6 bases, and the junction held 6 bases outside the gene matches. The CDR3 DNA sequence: TGTGCCATCTGGCGGGGGGGCTTGGATACGCAGTATTTT. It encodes CAIWRGGLDTQYF.

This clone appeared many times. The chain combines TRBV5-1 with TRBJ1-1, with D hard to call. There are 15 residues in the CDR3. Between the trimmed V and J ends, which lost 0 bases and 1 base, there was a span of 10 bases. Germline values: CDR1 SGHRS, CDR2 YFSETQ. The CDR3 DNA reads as TGCGCCAGCAGCTTGGAATCGGCGGGGAACACTGAAGCTTTCTTT. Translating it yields CASSLESAGNTEAFF. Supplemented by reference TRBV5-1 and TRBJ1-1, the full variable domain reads KAGVTQTPRYLIKTRGQQVTLSCSPISGHRSVSWYQQTPGQGLQFLFEYFSETQRNKGNFPGRFSGRQFSNSRSEMNVSTLELGDSALYLCASSLESAGNTEAFFGQGTRLTVV.

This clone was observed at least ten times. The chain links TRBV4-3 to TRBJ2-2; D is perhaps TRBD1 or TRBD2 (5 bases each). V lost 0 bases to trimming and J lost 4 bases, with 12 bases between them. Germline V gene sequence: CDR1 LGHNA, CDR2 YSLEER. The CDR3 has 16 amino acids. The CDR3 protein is CASSQDPRAGTGELFF. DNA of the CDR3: TGCGCCAGCAGCCAAGATCCCAGGGCGGGCACCGGGGAGCTGTTTTTT.

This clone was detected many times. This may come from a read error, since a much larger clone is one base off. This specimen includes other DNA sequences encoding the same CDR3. CDR3 region: CASSLRHTPSSQHF. The CDR3 nucleotides read TGTGCCAGCAGTTTAAGGCATACCCCCTCGTCCCAGCATTTT. The chain couples TRBV12-3 or TRBV12-4 to TRBJ1-5; D call uncertain. Trimming removed 2 bases from V and 11 bases from J, with 16 bases in between. The CDR3 contains 14 residues.

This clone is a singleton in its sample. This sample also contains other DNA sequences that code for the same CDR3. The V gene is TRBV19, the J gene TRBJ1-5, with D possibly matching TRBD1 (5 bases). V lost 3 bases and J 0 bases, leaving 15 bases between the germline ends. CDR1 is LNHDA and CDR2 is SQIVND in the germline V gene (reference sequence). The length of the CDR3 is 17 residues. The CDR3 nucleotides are TGTGCCAGTAGTATCCCAAGACAGATTAATAGCAATCAGCCCCAGCATTTT. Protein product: CASSIPRQINSNQPQHF.

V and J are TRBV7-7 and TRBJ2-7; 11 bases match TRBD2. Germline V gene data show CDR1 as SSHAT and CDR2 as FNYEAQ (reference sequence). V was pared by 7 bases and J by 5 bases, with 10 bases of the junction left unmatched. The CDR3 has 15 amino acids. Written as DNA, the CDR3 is TGTGCCAGCATCCGGGGACTAGCGGTATCCAACGAGCAGTACTTC. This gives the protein CASIRGLAVSNEQYF.

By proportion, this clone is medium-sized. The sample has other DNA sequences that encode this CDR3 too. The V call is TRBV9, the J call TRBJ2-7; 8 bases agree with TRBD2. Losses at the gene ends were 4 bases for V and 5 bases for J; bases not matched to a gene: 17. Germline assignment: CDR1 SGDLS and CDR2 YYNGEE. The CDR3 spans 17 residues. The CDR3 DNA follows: TGTGCCAGCAGCCTAGGGACCGCAAGCGGGAGAACGGACGAGCAGTACTTC. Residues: CASSLGTASGRTDEQYF.

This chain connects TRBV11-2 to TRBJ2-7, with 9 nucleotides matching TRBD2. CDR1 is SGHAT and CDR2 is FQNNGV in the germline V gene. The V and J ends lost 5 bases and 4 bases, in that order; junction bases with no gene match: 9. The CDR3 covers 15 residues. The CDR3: CASSTQGREGYEQYF. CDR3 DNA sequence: TGTGCCAGCAGCACCCAGGGGCGGGAGGGTTACGAGCAGTACTTC.

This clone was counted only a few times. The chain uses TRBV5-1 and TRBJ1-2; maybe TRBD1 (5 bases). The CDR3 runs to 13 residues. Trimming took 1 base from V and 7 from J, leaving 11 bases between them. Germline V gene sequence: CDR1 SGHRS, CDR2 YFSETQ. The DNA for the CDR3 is TGCGCCAGCAGCTTGTCAGGGTGGTCTGGCTACACCTTC. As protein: CASSLSGWSGYTF.

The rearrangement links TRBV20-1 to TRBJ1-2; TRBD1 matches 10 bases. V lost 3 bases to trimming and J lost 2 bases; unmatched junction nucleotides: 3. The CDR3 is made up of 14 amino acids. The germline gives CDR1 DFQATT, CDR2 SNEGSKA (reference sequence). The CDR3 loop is CSARGQGINYGYTF. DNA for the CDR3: TGCAGTGCTAGGGGACAGGGGATAAACTATGGCTACACCTTC.

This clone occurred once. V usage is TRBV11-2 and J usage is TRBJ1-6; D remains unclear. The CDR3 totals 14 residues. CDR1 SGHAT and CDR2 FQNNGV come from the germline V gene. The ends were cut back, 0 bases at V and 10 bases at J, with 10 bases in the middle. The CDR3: CASSLETIRSPLHF. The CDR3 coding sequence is TGTGCCAGCAGCTTAGAAACCATCCGGTCACCCCTCCACTTT.

DNA for the CDR3: TGTGCCAGCAGCCCCCGGCGGATGGGGGAGACCCAGTACTTC. It is translated as CASSPRRMGETQYF. This rearrangement joins TRBV9 to TRBJ2-5; D call uncertain. In germline, CDR1 is SGDLS, CDR2 YYNGEE. V lost 4 bases and J 5 bases, leaving 15 bases between the germline ends. The CDR3 covers 14 residues.

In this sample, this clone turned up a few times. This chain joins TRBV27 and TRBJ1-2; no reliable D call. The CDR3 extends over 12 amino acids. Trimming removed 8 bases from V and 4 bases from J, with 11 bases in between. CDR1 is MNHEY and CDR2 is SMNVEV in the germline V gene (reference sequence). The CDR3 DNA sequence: TGTGCCAGCGGGTATTTTGCCTATGGCTACACCTTC. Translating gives CASGYFAYGYTF.

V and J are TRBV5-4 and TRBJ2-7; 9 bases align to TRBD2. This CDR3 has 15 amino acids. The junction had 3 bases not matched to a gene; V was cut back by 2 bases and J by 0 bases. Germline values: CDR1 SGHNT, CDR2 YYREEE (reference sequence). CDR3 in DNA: TGTGCCAGCAGCTTAGGAGCGGGAGGCTCCTACGAGCAGTACTTC. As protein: CASSLGAGGSYEQYF.